Following are 2 T cell receptor beta chains from one sample sequenced in a study of persistence of HIV-infected CD4 T cells. The libraries were made with immunoSEQ version 4 in survey mode. Clones were sequenced by immunoSEQ multiplex PCR, and TCRdb holds only the in-frame ones, with some missing. The table includes over 30,000 clones, around 86% detected once. An overlapping HIV-1 Gag peptide pool stimulated these cells at approximately 0.91 ug/peptide/mL. CD40L/CD69 double-negative CD45RO-high memory CD4+ T cells were collected. Their specific antigens are unknown. This specimen consisted of cultured CD4+ T cells from PBMCs, obtained from a patient who received antiretroviral therapy. The receptors here all came from an adult with HIV. The donor label of this sample is uncertain.

Comments on this clone: The junction does not match germline at one end; this may be a read error. The genes are TRBV5-1 and TRBJ1-2; D gene uncertain. CDR3 length equals 16 residues. Germline-derived CDR1 and CDR2 are SGHRS and YFSETQ. CDR3: CASSLGGTGVNHGYTF. CDR3 bases: TGCGCCAGCAGCTTGGGAGGAACTGGGGTTAACCATGGCTACACCTTC.

This chain uses TRBV10-3 with TRBJ2-2; 9 bases align to TRBD2. Losses at the gene ends were 5 bases for V and 8 bases for J; bases not matched to a gene: 6. CDR1 and CDR2 (germline): ENHRY, SYGVKD. CDR3 length: 14 amino acids. This CDR3 reads CAISRVAGEGELFF. The CDR3 DNA is TGTGCCATCAGTCGTGTAGCGGGAGAGGGGGAGCTGTTTTTT.